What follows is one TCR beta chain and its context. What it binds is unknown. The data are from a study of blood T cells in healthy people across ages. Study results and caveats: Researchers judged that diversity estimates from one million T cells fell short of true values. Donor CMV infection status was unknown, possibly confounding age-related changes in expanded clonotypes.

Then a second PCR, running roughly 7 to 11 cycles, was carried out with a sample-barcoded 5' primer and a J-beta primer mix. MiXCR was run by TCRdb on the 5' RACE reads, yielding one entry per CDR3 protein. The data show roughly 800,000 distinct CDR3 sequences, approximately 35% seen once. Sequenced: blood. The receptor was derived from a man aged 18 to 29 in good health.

The CDR3 region has the DNA TGCAGTGCTGAATCGGGGCTTCCCGGCGACACTGAAGCTTTCTTT. This gives the protein CSAESGLPGDTEAFF. This chain connects TRBV20-1 to TRBJ1-1, with TRBD1 as a possible D gene (5 bases). The CDR3 covers 15 residues. Trimming removed 5 bases from V and 3 bases from J, with 19 bases in between. CDR1 DFQATT and CDR2 SNEGSKA come from the germline V gene (reference sequence).